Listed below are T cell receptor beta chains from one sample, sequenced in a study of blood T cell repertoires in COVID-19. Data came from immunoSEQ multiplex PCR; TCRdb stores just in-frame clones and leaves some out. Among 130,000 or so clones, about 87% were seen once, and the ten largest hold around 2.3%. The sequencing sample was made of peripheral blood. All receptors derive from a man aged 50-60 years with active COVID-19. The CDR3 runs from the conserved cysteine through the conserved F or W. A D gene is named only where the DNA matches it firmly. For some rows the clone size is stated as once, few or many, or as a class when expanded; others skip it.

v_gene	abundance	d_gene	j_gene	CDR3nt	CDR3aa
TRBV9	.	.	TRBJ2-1	TGTGCCAGCAGTCCCCGGGACACCTTTTACAATGAGCAGTTCTTC	CASSPRDTFYNEQFF
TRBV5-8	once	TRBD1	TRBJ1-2	TGTGCCAGCAGCCCCACAGGGGGCCGGGGATATGGCTACACCTTC	CASSPTGGRGYGYTF
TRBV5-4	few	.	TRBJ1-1	TGTGCCAGCAGCCCTAGAGGGGGGGACACTGAAGCTTTCTTT	CASSPRGGDTEAFF
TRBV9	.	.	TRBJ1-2	TGTGCCAGCACCGGAGGCCCTACTGAGGCCCTCTATGGCTACACCTTC	CASTGGPTEALYGYTF
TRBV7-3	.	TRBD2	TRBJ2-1	TGTGCCAGCAGCTCATTAGCGGGGGCCTCCTACAATGAGCAGTTCTTC	CASSSLAGASYNEQFF
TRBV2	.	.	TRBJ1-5	TGTGCCAGTCATATTGAGGCCACCAATCAGCCCCAGCATTTT	CASHIEATNQPQHF
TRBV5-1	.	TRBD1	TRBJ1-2	TGCGCCAGCAGCCCCGGGACAGGGCTGAGGGGGGACACCTTC	CASSPGTGLRGDTF
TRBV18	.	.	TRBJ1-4	TGTGCCAGCTCACGTACAGCGGGCGCAACTAATGAAAAACTGTTTTTT	CASSRTAGATNEKLFF
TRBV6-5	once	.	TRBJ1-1	TGTGCCAGCAGCCCGGGGTACACTGAAGCTTTCTTT	CASSPGYTEAFF
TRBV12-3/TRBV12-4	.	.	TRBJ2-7	TGTGCCAGCAGTGATCAGGGGGGCAGGGAGCAGTACTTC	CASSDQGGREQYF
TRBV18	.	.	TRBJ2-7	TGTGCCAGCTCACGGAGGGGTTTTTACGAGCAGTACTTC	CASSRRGFYEQYF
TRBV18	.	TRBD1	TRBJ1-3	TGTGCCAGCTCACCTCAGGGGGCCGGAGGAAACACCATATATTTT	CASSPQGAGGNTIYF
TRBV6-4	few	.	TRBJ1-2	TGTGCCACTTTTAGCCCAGGGGCTGGCTACACCTTC	CATFSPGAGYTF
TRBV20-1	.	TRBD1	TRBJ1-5	TGCAGTGCCAGTACAGGGGCTGTCCAGCATTTT	CSASTGAVQHF